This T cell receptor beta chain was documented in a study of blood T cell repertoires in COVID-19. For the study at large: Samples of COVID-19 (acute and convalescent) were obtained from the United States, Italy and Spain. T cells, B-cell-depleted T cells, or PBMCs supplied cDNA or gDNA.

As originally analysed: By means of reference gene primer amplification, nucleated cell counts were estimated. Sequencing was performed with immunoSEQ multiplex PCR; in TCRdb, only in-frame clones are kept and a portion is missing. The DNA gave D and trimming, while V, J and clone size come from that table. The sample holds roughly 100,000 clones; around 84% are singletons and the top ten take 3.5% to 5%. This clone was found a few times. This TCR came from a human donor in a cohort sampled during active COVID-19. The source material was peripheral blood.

The CDR3 DNA reads as TGTGCCAGCAGCCCAAGGAACAGGGGCGATTACAATGAGCAGTTCTTC. Amino acid sequence: CASSPRNRGDYNEQFF. The chain joins TRBV4-2 to TRBJ2-1, with 7 bases identical to TRBD1. The CDR3 has 16 residues. V gave up 4 bases and J gave up 4 bases; unmatched junction bases: 10. Germline lookup yields CDR1 LGHNA and CDR2 YNFKEQ.